The present TCR beta chain was sequenced within a study of blood T cell repertoires in COVID-19. At the level of the study: PBMCs, B-cell-depleted T cells, or T cells provided the cDNA or gDNA that made up the material.

Germline V gene data show CDR1 as MDHEN and CDR2 as SYDVKM. The V end was cut by 8 bases, the J end by 0 bases, with 11 bases between. The CDR3 runs 15 residues. Only in-frame clones appear in the TCRdb table, and some are missing; sequencing was by immunoSEQ multiplex PCR. Among 150,000 or so clones, about four fifths were seen once, and the ten largest hold approximately 30%. Sequencing was performed on peripheral blood. V gene TRBV28 combines with J gene TRBJ1-6, with no clear D. This sequence was found in a woman in her fifties or sixties with acute or convalescent COVID-19. CDR3 protein: CASPGRSSYNSPLHF. The CDR3 DNA reads TGTGCCAGCCCTGGGAGGAGCTCCTATAATTCACCCCTCCACTTT.